A selection of T cell receptor beta chains follows, all from one sample in a study of T-cell reconstitution after alpha-beta-depleted transplantation in children. TCRdb independently ran MiXCR on the PCR reads; one entry per CDR3 protein. The data contain around 580,000 distinct CDR3 sequences, roughly 27% of them singletons. The material was PBMCs, obtained before TCRalphabeta/CD19-depleted stem cell transplant. All receptors derive from a boy under two years old with Wiskott-Aldrich syndrome, due to receive a stem cell transplant. The CDR3 runs from the conserved cysteine through the conserved F or W. Each record gives: clone size, D gene, J gene, V gene, CDR3 protein, CDR3 DNA. The D gene is left open where the match is weak. Where a row states a size, it is once, few, many or the class of an expanded clone; other rows omit it.

abundance: few
d_gene: .
j_gene: TRBJ2-2
v_gene: TRBV6-5
CDR3aa: CASSYSRRSGELFF
CDR3nt: TGTGCCAGCAGTTACTCGAGAAGATCCGGGGAGCTGTTTTTT

abundance: many
d_gene: .
j_gene: TRBJ1-5
v_gene: TRBV4-1
CDR3aa: CASSQDRPGQPQHF
CDR3nt: TGCGCCAGCAGCCAAGATCGCCCAGGTCAGCCCCAGCATTTT

abundance: .
d_gene: .
j_gene: TRBJ2-3
v_gene: TRBV6-1
CDR3aa: CASSEGRGDTQYF
CDR3nt: TGTGCCAGCAGTGAAGGAAGAGGAGATACGCAGTATTTT

abundance: .
d_gene: .
j_gene: TRBJ1-1
v_gene: TRBV3-1
CDR3aa: CASSQVPSKNTEAFF
CDR3nt: TGTGCCAGCAGCCAAGTTCCCAGTAAGAACACTGAAGCTTTCTTT

abundance: .
d_gene: .
j_gene: TRBJ2-1
v_gene: TRBV7-2
CDR3aa: CASSRDLQREQFF
CDR3nt: TGTGCCAGCAGCCGGGACCTCCAAAGGGAGCAGTTCTTC

abundance: .
d_gene: TRBD2
j_gene: TRBJ2-7
v_gene: TRBV28
CDR3aa: CASSPPGVAGDHEQYF
CDR3nt: TGTGCCAGCAGTCCTCCTGGGGTAGCGGGAGATCACGAGCAGTACTTC

abundance: few
d_gene: .
j_gene: TRBJ1-3
v_gene: TRBV30
CDR3aa: CACPGGANSGNTIYF
CDR3nt: TGTGCCTGTCCAGGTGGGGCGAACTCTGGAAACACCATATATTTT

abundance: .
d_gene: TRBD1
j_gene: TRBJ2-2
v_gene: TRBV12-3/TRBV12-4
CDR3aa: CASSLAGTGRFGELFF
CDR3nt: TGTGCCAGCAGTTTAGCCGGGACAGGCCGCTTCGGCGAGCTGTTTTTT

abundance: once
d_gene: .
j_gene: TRBJ2-6
v_gene: TRBV5-1
CDR3aa: CASSLKWGWANVLTF
CDR3nt: TGCGCCAGCAGCTTGAAGTGGGGGTGGGCCAACGTCCTGACTTTC

abundance: few
d_gene: TRBD2
j_gene: TRBJ2-1
v_gene: TRBV28
CDR3aa: CASSTGAGGSVQQFF
CDR3nt: TGTGCCAGCAGCACTGGAGCGGGAGGCAGTGTTCAGCAGTTCTTC

abundance: .
d_gene: TRBD2
j_gene: TRBJ2-3
v_gene: TRBV10-3
CDR3aa: CAIRPGLASTDTQYF
CDR3nt: TGTGCCATCAGGCCCGGACTAGCGAGCACAGATACGCAGTATTTT

abundance: .
d_gene: .
j_gene: TRBJ2-3
v_gene: TRBV29-1
CDR3aa: CSVPQLNTQYF
CDR3nt: TGCAGCGTCCCACAGCTTAATACGCAGTATTTT

abundance: .
d_gene: .
j_gene: TRBJ2-3
v_gene: TRBV24-1
CDR3aa: CATSEGGQESTDTQYF
CDR3nt: TGTGCCACCAGTGAGGGAGGACAGGAGAGCACAGATACGCAGTATTTT

abundance: .
d_gene: TRBD2
j_gene: TRBJ2-1
v_gene: TRBV7-6
CDR3aa: CASTTLAGALDEQFF
CDR3nt: TGTGCCAGCACCACCCTAGCGGGAGCTCTCGATGAGCAGTTCTTC

abundance: .
d_gene: .
j_gene: TRBJ2-4
v_gene: TRBV27
CDR3aa: CASSRTFGGTKNIQYF
CDR3nt: TGTGCCAGCAGTCGTACCTTTGGGGGGACCAAAAACATTCAGTACTTC

abundance: few
d_gene: .
j_gene: TRBJ1-6
v_gene: TRBV11-2
CDR3aa: CASSLGGLGNSPLHF
CDR3nt: TGTGCCAGCAGCTTAGGGGGTTTGGGTAATTCACCCCTCCACTTT

abundance: once
d_gene: TRBD2
j_gene: TRBJ2-7
v_gene: TRBV13
CDR3aa: CASSFNPGGAYEQYF
CDR3nt: TGTGCCAGCAGCTTTAATCCGGGAGGGGCCTACGAGCAGTACTTC

abundance: .
d_gene: TRBD1
j_gene: TRBJ1-3
v_gene: TRBV7-9
CDR3aa: CASSQDRAGNTIYF
CDR3nt: TGTGCCAGCAGCCAGGACAGGGCTGGAAACACCATATATTTT

abundance: .
d_gene: .
j_gene: TRBJ1-1
v_gene: TRBV11-2
CDR3aa: CASSFSGDLNTEAFF
CDR3nt: TGTGCCAGCAGCTTTAGTGGTGATTTGAACACTGAAGCTTTCTTT

abundance: .
d_gene: TRBD2
j_gene: TRBJ2-2
v_gene: TRBV29-1
CDR3aa: CSVRLAANTGELFF
CDR3nt: TGCAGCGTCCGACTAGCGGCGAACACCGGGGAGCTGTTTTTT

abundance: few
d_gene: TRBD1
j_gene: TRBJ1-2
v_gene: TRBV15
CDR3aa: CATSRNALDRFYGYTF
CDR3nt: TGTGCCACCAGCAGGAACGCATTGGACAGGTTCTATGGCTACACCTTC

abundance: .
d_gene: .
j_gene: TRBJ1-2
v_gene: TRBV20-1
CDR3aa: CSARKRDYGYTF
CDR3nt: TGCAGTGCTAGGAAGAGGGACTATGGCTACACCTTC

abundance: few
d_gene: .
j_gene: TRBJ2-7
v_gene: TRBV9
CDR3aa: CASSVGSGAYTYEQYF
CDR3nt: TGTGCCAGCAGCGTAGGGTCGGGGGCGTACACCTACGAGCAGTACTTC

abundance: .
d_gene: .
j_gene: TRBJ1-2
v_gene: TRBV20-1
CDR3aa: CSARDPREGNGYTF
CDR3nt: TGCAGTGCTAGAGATCCCAGGGAAGGAAATGGCTACACCTTC

abundance: .
d_gene: TRBD1
j_gene: TRBJ1-2
v_gene: TRBV4-1
CDR3aa: CASSQGTGDYGYTF
CDR3nt: TGCGCCAGCAGCCAAGGGACAGGGGACTATGGCTACACCTTC

abundance: few
d_gene: .
j_gene: TRBJ2-6
v_gene: TRBV30
CDR3aa: CAWSFSSGANVLTF
CDR3nt: TGTGCCTGGAGTTTCAGTTCTGGGGCCAACGTCCTGACTTTC

abundance: .
d_gene: TRBD1
j_gene: TRBJ2-1
v_gene: TRBV5-6
CDR3aa: CASSLDRGVLNEQFF
CDR3nt: TGTGCCAGCAGCTTAGACAGGGGGGTCTTAAATGAGCAGTTCTTC

abundance: .
d_gene: .
j_gene: TRBJ1-4
v_gene: TRBV2
CDR3aa: CASSEAGVEKLFF
CDR3nt: TGTGCCAGCAGTGAAGCGGGCGTCGAAAAACTGTTTTTT

abundance: .
d_gene: .
j_gene: TRBJ2-1
v_gene: TRBV24-1
CDR3aa: CATSDLGGRSYNEQFF
CDR3nt: TGTGCCACCAGTGATTTGGGGGGGAGGTCCTACAATGAGCAGTTCTTC

abundance: few
d_gene: .
j_gene: TRBJ1-1
v_gene: TRBV6-5
CDR3aa: CASSYPLTEAFF
CDR3nt: TGTGCCAGCAGTTACCCTTTGACTGAAGCTTTCTTT

abundance: .
d_gene: .
j_gene: TRBJ2-5
v_gene: TRBV7-9
CDR3aa: CAIGRAGPGTQYF
CDR3nt: TGTGCAATAGGGCGGGCGGGCCCAGGGACCCAGTACTTC

abundance: few
d_gene: TRBD2
j_gene: TRBJ2-7
v_gene: TRBV5-1
CDR3aa: CASSWLSGSSYEQYF
CDR3nt: TGCGCCAGCAGCTGGCTTAGCGGGAGCTCCTACGAGCAGTACTTC

abundance: .
d_gene: TRBD2
j_gene: TRBJ2-5
v_gene: TRBV5-1
CDR3aa: CASTPLAGGQETQYF
CDR3nt: TGCGCCAGCACTCCCCTAGCGGGAGGGCAAGAGACCCAGTACTTC

abundance: .
d_gene: TRBD1
j_gene: TRBJ1-1
v_gene: TRBV6-1
CDR3aa: CASRPLGQVNTEAFF
CDR3nt: TGTGCCAGCAGACCTTTGGGACAGGTGAACACTGAAGCTTTCTTT

abundance: .
d_gene: TRBD1
j_gene: TRBJ2-7
v_gene: TRBV20-1
CDR3aa: CSARGTGKEQYF
CDR3nt: TGCAGTGCTAGAGGGACAGGGAAGGAGCAGTACTTC

abundance: .
d_gene: .
j_gene: TRBJ2-7
v_gene: TRBV20-1
CDR3aa: CSASPLAESYEQYF
CDR3nt: TGCAGTGCTAGTCCCCTAGCCGAATCCTACGAGCAGTACTTC

abundance: few
d_gene: .
j_gene: TRBJ2-6
v_gene: TRBV5-1
CDR3aa: CASSPGWGSGANVLTF
CDR3nt: TGCGCCAGCAGCCCCGGCTGGGGCTCTGGGGCCAACGTCCTGACTTTC

abundance: few
d_gene: TRBD1
j_gene: TRBJ2-5
v_gene: TRBV27
CDR3aa: CASSRRTGAQETQYF
CDR3nt: TGTGCCAGCAGTAGGCGGACAGGGGCTCAAGAGACCCAGTACTTC

abundance: few
d_gene: .
j_gene: TRBJ2-3
v_gene: TRBV30
CDR3aa: CAWSIKGSDTQYF
CDR3nt: TGTGCCTGGAGTATTAAGGGGTCGGATACGCAGTATTTT

abundance: .
d_gene: .
j_gene: TRBJ2-2
v_gene: TRBV10-3
CDR3aa: CAISERGGELFF
CDR3nt: TGTGCCATCAGTGAGAGGGGCGGGGAGCTGTTTTTT

abundance: few
d_gene: .
j_gene: TRBJ2-7
v_gene: TRBV19
CDR3aa: CASSGRQEFDPYEQYF
CDR3nt: TGTGCCAGTAGTGGACGACAGGAGTTCGACCCCTACGAGCAGTACTTC

abundance: few
d_gene: .
j_gene: TRBJ2-4
v_gene: TRBV7-2
CDR3aa: CASSLAGLPGPGLAKNIQYF
CDR3nt: TGTGCCAGCAGCTTAGCGGGTCTCCCAGGCCCGGGGCTAGCCAAAAACATTCAGTACTTC

abundance: .
d_gene: .
j_gene: TRBJ2-3
v_gene: TRBV30
CDR3aa: CAWARDTQYF
CDR3nt: TGTGCCTGGGCCAGAGATACGCAGTATTTT

abundance: .
d_gene: TRBD2
j_gene: TRBJ2-3
v_gene: TRBV20-1
CDR3aa: CSARDYWTSGTDTQYF
CDR3nt: TGCAGTGCTAGAGATTACTGGACTAGCGGCACAGATACGCAGTATTTT

abundance: .
d_gene: .
j_gene: TRBJ1-2
v_gene: TRBV29-1
CDR3aa: CSVDRGLGNYGYTF
CDR3nt: TGCAGCGTTGATCGGGGGTTGGGTAACTATGGCTACACCTTC

abundance: .
d_gene: .
j_gene: TRBJ1-2
v_gene: TRBV3-1
CDR3aa: CASSQAAGTSYGYTF
CDR3nt: TGTGCCAGCAGCCAAGCTGCAGGGACCTCCTATGGCTACACCTTC

abundance: many
d_gene: TRBD2
j_gene: TRBJ2-5
v_gene: TRBV5-1
CDR3aa: CASSPTGGEETQYF
CDR3nt: TGCGCCAGCAGCCCCACGGGAGGGGAAGAGACCCAGTACTTC

abundance: .
d_gene: .
j_gene: TRBJ2-1
v_gene: TRBV5-1
CDR3aa: CASSVPTPGLGNNEQFF
CDR3nt: TGCGCCAGCAGCGTCCCAACTCCGGGACTGGGGAACAATGAGCAGTTCTTC